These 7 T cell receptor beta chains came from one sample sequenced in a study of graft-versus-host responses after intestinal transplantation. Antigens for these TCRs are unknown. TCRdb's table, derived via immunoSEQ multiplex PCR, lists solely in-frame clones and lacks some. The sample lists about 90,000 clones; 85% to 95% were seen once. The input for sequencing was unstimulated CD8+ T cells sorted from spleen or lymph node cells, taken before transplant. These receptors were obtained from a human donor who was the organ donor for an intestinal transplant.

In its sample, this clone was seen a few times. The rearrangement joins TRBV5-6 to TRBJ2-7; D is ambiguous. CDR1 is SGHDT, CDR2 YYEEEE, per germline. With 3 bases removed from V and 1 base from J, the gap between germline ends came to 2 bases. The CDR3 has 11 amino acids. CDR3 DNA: TGTGCCAGCAGCTCTTCCTACGAGCAGTACTTC. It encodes CASSSSYEQYF.

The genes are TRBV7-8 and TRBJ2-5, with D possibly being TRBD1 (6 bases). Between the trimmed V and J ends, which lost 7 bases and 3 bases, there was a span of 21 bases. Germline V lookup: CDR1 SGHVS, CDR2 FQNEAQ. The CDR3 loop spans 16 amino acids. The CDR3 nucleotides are TGTGCCAGCAACCTAGGGGGTATCACTCTTGAAGAGACCCAGTACTTC. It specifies CASNLGGITLEETQYF.

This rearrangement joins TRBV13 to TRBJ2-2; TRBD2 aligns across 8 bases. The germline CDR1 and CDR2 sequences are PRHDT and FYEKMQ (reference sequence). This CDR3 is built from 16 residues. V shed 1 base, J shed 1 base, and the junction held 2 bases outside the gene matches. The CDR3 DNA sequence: TGTGCCAGCAGCTTAGCGGGGGGGAAGAACACCGGGGAGCTGTTTTTT. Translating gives CASSLAGGKNTGELFF.

The CDR3 DNA reads as TGTGCCAGCAGCACTGGGACTTTTACTGAAGCTTTCTTT. Translation: CASSTGTFTEAFF. The gene calls are TRBV7-8 and TRBJ1-1; D possibly corresponds to TRBD1 (5 bases). V was trimmed by 5 bases and J by 5 bases, leaving 12 bases between them. The CDR3 runs to 13 residues. Germline lookup yields CDR1 SGHVS and CDR2 FQNEAQ.

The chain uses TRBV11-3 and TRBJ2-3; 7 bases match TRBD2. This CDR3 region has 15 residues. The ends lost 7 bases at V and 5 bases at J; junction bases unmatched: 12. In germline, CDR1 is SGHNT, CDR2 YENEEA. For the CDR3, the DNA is TGTGCCAGCAATCCCCAAGGAGCGGGGAGAGATACGCAGTATTTT. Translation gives CASNPQGAGRDTQYF. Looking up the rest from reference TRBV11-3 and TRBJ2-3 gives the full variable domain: EAGVVQSPRYKIIEKKQPVAFWCNPISGHNTLYWYLQNLGQGPELLIRYENEEAVDDSQLPKDRFSAERLKGVDSTLKIQPAELGDSAVYLCASNPQGAGRDTQYFGPGTRLTVL.

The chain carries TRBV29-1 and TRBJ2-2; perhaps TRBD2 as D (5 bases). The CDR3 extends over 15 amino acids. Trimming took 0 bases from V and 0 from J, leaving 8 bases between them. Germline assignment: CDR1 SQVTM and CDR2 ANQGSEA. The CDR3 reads CSVEDGMSNTGELFF. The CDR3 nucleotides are TGCAGCGTTGAAGACGGGATGTCGAACACCGGGGAGCTGTTTTTT.

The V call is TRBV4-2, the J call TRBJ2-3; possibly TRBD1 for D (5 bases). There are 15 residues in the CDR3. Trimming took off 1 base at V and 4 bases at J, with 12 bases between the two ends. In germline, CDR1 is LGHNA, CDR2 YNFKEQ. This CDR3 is CASSQGRWGPDTQYF. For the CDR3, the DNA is TGTGCCAGCAGCCAAGGGCGCTGGGGCCCAGATACGCAGTATTTT.